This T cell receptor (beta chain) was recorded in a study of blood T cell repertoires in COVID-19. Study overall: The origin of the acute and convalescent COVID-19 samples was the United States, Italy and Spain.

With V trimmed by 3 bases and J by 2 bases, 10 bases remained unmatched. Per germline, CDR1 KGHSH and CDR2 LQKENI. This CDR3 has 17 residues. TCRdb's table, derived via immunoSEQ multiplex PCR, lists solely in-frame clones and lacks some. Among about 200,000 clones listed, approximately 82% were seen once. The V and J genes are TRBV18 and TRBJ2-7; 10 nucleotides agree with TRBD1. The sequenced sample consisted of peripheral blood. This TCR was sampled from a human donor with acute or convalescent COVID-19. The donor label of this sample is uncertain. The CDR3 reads CASSPGRDRGHPYEQYF. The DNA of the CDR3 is TGTGCCAGCTCACCCGGCCGGGACAGGGGTCACCCCTACGAGCAGTACTTC.